This TCR beta chain was captured in a study of tumor-infiltrating lymphocytes in primary liver carcinoma (dated by TCRdb to between 2016 and 2019). At the level of the whole study: Between late 2015 and March 2016, about five patients in China with histopathologically diagnosed primary liver carcinoma had their tumors surgically resected. The five patients, three men and two women aged 30 to 69 years, had hepatocellular carcinoma (four) or combined HCC and intrahepatic cholangiocarcinoma (one). Tumors of the five patients were stage T1-T3 N0M0 with maximum diameters of about 4.2 to 11 cm. Roughly 3.5 to 7.5 million productive TCRbeta reads were obtained per sample, and no significant difference in read depth was found between tissue types. The study combined TCRbeta repertoire sequencing, expression microarrays and whole-exome sequencing across five regions of each liver tumor, with adjacent normal tissue and blood. TCRbeta repertoire sequencing covered 35 specimens from 5 patients: roughly 25 tumor regions, 5 adjacent noncancerous liver tissues and 5 peripheral blood samples. Reproducibility between technical replicate repertoires was high, with correlation coefficients above 0.98 and mean shared-clone rates approximately 0.9. Broad study findings and their caveats: Since the samples were bulk and unsorted, there was no way to compare CD4+ and CD8+ T cell repertoires. Pairs of tumor regions showed greater repertoire overlap (mean about 35%) than tumor-adjacent pairs (approximately 17%) or tumor-blood pairs (roughly 14%), which is consistent with antigen-driven expansion. Because sequencing covered only the TCR beta chain and unpaired alpha chains were not captured, true repertoire diversity is likely underestimated. The top 250 clones made up a significantly larger repertoire fraction in tumors than in blood (p = 0.039). Only 4 or 5 patients were included in the study, and the authors note that the findings should be validated in a larger study.

Using a constant-region primer and ProtoScript II reverse transcriptase, TCRbeta-specific cDNA was reverse-transcribed from roughly 460 ng total RNA. TCRbeta libraries were built with three nested multiplex PCR rounds, a slightly modified ARM-PCR procedure. The first two PCR rounds used multiplex TRBV1-TRBV30 forward primers with a Cbeta reverse primer, each for approximately 10 cycles. A final 25-cycle PCR with Deep VentR polymerase added sample barcodes and Illumina adapters. Before sequencing, amplicons of 200-500 bp were purified from gel using a QIAquick gel extraction kit. TCRbeta amplicons were sequenced on an Illumina HiSeq 2500 with 250-bp paired-end reads. Per the original workflow: Trimmomatic v0.33 was used to quality-trim the reads, and FLASH v1.2.11 was used to merge paired reads so that full CDR3 sequences could be recovered. MiGEC v1.2.1b assigned V, D and J germline segments to the rearranged TCRbeta sequences. Clonotype statistics and Shannon-Wiener diversity indices were computed with VDJtools v1.0.0. Except for diversity analysis, only each sample's 250 most abundant clonotypes were used in subsequent analyses to reduce sampling bias. TCRdb reanalyzed the raw reads on its own, using fastp at Q25 for trimming and MiXCR for clone calling, and kept in-frame beta chains. Each entry is one CDR3 protein sequence, shown with its most common DNA and genes. These V and J calls originate from TCRdb's pipeline instead of the authors' own analysis. A total of approximately 300,000 distinct CDR3 sequences appear in this sample, approximately 60% of them only once. Roughly 9% of the sample is taken by the ten largest.

TRIzol reagent was used to extract blood RNA from unsorted whole blood, while the DNeasy Blood & Tissue kit provided the germline DNA. At the time of sampling, the patients had chronic HBV infection and had not received any treatment. Before surgery, 3 to 5 milliliters of peripheral blood were collected into K2EDTA tubes. Remarks on this clonotype: What this receptor recognizes is not known. Germline and junction disagree at one end, which may indicate a read error.

The CDR3 holds 15 amino acids from the cysteine to the phenylalanine. Only the CDR3 DNA is retained, 45 bases long and in frame from the first base. The germline V gene (reference sequence) provides CDR1 MNHNY and CDR2 SVGAGI. The chain is assembled from TRBV6-6 and TRBJ2-7; perhaps TRBD2 is the D gene, with 6 bases matching. Material for sequencing was peripheral blood. The sequence was collected from a man aged 35-49 years with primary liver carcinoma and hepatitis B virus infection. CDR3 sequence: CASRPRDSGSYVQYF. The sequenced DNA is TGTGCCAGCAGACCCCGGGACTCAGGCTCCTACGTGCAGTACTTC.